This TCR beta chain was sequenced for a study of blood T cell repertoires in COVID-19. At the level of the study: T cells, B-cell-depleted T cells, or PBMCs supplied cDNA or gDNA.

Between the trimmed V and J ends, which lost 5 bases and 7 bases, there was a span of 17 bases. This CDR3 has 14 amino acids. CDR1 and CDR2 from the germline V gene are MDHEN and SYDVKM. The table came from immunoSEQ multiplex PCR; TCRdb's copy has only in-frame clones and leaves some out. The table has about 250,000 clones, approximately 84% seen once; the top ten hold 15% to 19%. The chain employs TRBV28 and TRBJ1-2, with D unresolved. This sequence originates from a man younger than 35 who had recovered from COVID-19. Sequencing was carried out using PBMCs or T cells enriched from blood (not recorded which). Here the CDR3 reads CASSLQVGGVGYTF. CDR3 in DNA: TGTGCCAGCAGTCTACAAGTTGGAGGTGTTGGCTACACCTTC.